Here is one TCR beta chain with its context. Its matching antigen is unknown. A much larger clone sits a single nucleotide away, making a read error possible. Then a second PCR, running roughly 7 to 11 cycles, was carried out with a sample-barcoded 5' primer and a J-beta primer mix. TCRdb processed the 5' RACE reads anew with MiXCR; each CDR3 protein has one entry. The sample lists over a million distinct CDR3 sequences; less than 45% were seen once. The record originates from a study of blood T cells in healthy people across ages. This CDR3 region has 13 residues. Trimming took off 7 bases at V and 0 bases at J, with 10 bases between the two ends. The V gene's germline CDR1 is SEHNR and CDR2 FQNEAQ (reference sequence). Study-level points and caveats: Reliance upon unsorted PBMCs precluded definitive naive versus antigen-experienced comparison. A strong correlation was seen between TCR beta diversity and naive T cell percentage. TCR beta diversity per million T cells fell roughly linearly with age. Researchers judged that diversity estimates from one million T cells fell short of true values.

This chain links TRBV7-9 with TRBJ2-7; D is perhaps TRBD1 (5 bases). This clonotype was sampled from a woman in her late teens or twenties in good health. Sequences were obtained from blood. In nucleotides, the CDR3 is TGTGCCAGCAACGACAGAGGCTCCTACGAGCAGTACTTC. Amino acid sequence: CASNDRGSYEQYF.